What follows are 10 T cell receptor beta chains derived from one specimen sequenced in a study of beta chain features in type 1 diabetes. Expressed TCRB transcripts were sequenced because the entire RNA isolate underwent reverse transcription. Sequencing used immunoSEQ multiplex PCR; TCRdb keeps in-frame clones, though not all of them. This table has 550,000 to 850,000 clones, roughly an eighth appearing once. Antigens of these TCRs are unknown. Study results and caveats: All four CD4+ subsets of Type 1 diabetes patients contained TCRB CDR3s that were moderately but significantly shorter.

The sample was naive CD4+ T cells from blood. The receptors were gathered from a man younger than 35 with type 1 diabetes.

This clone was seen more than once but under ten times. The rearrangement uses TRBV5-6 and TRBJ2-1; TRBD2 agrees at 8 bases. Germline V CDR1 and CDR2: SGHDT, YYEEEE. V was pared by 2 bases and J by 3 bases, with 4 bases of the junction left unmatched. The CDR3 length is 15 residues. CDR3 coding DNA: TGTGCCAGCAGCTTCCGGCTAGCGGGCTACAATGAGCAGTTCTTC. Residues: CASSFRLAGYNEQFF.

The rearrangement links TRBV30 to TRBJ1-6; D is uncertain. V lost 0 bases and J lost 15, with 12 bases in between. Looked up from germline, CDR1 is GTSNPN and CDR2 is SVGIG (reference sequence). The CDR3 spans 12 residues. CDR3 sequence (DNA): TGTGCCTGGAGTGTACTAACTTTAGACCTCCACTTT. Amino acid sequence: CAWSVLTLDLHF.

The chain recombines TRBV11-3 with TRBJ2-3; D gene ambiguous. The CDR3 runs to 14 residues. Germline lookup yields CDR1 SGHNT and CDR2 YENEEA. V lost 4 bases to trimming and J lost 4 bases, with 12 bases between them. In DNA, the CDR3 is TGTGCCAGCAGCTCCTTCCAGGACCCAGATACGCAGTATTTT. It yields the protein CASSSFQDPDTQYF.

The rearrangement uses TRBV27 and TRBJ1-6; TRBD1 aligns across 10 bases. Germline trimming cut 1 base from V and 1 base from J; bases unmatched to any gene: 13. CDR3 length: 21 amino acids. The germline V gene encodes CDR1 MNHEY and CDR2 SMNVEV (reference sequence). CDR3 region: CASSLLALSPGQGSYNSPLHF. CDR3 coding DNA: TGTGCCAGCAGTTTATTGGCCCTCAGCCCGGGACAGGGGTCCTATAATTCACCCCTCCACTTT.

The J gene is TRBJ2-1, the V gene TRBV5-1; the D gene is possibly TRBD2 (5 bases). The CDR3 spans 12 residues. The germline gives CDR1 SGHRS, CDR2 YFSETQ. V gave up 3 bases and J gave up 7 bases, with 8 bases separating them. In DNA, the CDR3 is TGCGCCAGCAGCTGGCCGGGAAATGAGCAGTTCTTC. It yields the protein CASSWPGNEQFF.

The genes are TRBV7-9 and TRBJ2-6; 8 positions agree with TRBD1. Germline trimming cut 5 bases from V and 1 base from J; bases unmatched to any gene: 10. CDR1 and CDR2 from the germline V gene are SEHNR and FQNEAQ (reference sequence). The CDR3 covers 18 residues. CDR3 nucleotide sequence: TGTGCCAGCAGCCCCGGACAGGGATCCTGGTCTGGGGCCAACGTCCTGACTTTC. Its translation is CASSPGQGSWSGANVLTF.

The genes are TRBV5-6 and TRBJ1-1; D gene uncertain. Trimming left V 4 bases short and J 0 bases short, with 7 bases between. The V gene's germline CDR1 is SGHDT and CDR2 YYEEEE. The CDR3 is 13 amino acids. In nucleotides, the CDR3 is TGTGCCAGCAGCCCGTACATGAACACTGAAGCTTTCTTT. Translating it yields CASSPYMNTEAFF. Full variable domain (remainder filled in from reference TRBV5-6 and TRBJ1-1): DAGVTQSPTHLIKTRGQQVTLRCSPKSGHDTVSWYQQALGQGPQFIFQYYEEEERQRGNFPDRFSGHQFPNYSSELNVNALLLGDSALYLCASSPYMNTEAFFGQGTRLTVV.

This clone was picked up a small number of times. The chain has TRBV11-2 and TRBJ2-3, with a possible D match to TRBD2 (6 bases). V lost 1 base and J lost 4, with 18 bases in between. CDR3 size: 17 residues. Germline assignment: CDR1 SGHAT and CDR2 FQNNGV. Written as DNA, the CDR3 is TGTGCCAGCAGCTTAGGGGGCGCGGACTATCGGGCAGATACGCAGTATTTT. The encoded protein is CASSLGGADYRADTQYF.

This chain uses TRBV7-9 with TRBJ1-2; the match to TRBD1 covers 7 bases. The V and J ends lost 0 bases and 8 bases, in that order; junction bases with no gene match: 9. CDR1 and CDR2 from the germline V gene are SEHNR and FQNEAQ (reference sequence). This CDR3 has 15 residues. CDR3: CASSLAPGQTGGYTF. The DNA for the CDR3 is TGTGCCAGCAGCTTAGCGCCGGGACAGACAGGCGGCTACACCTTC.

This clone was seen only a few times. The chain's CDR3 is CASSVGPNTEAFF. In nucleotides, the CDR3 is TGTGCCAGCAGTGTAGGCCCGAACACTGAAGCTTTCTTT. The chain carries TRBV28 and TRBJ1-1; D uncertain. From germline, CDR1 is MDHEN and CDR2 SYDVKM. Trimming left V 5 bases short and J 1 base short, with 8 bases between. This CDR3 has 13 amino acids.